The 14 T cell receptor beta chains below were found in one sample sequenced in a study of breast tumors, draining lymph nodes, adjacent tissues. Samples came from axillary lymph nodes draining the breast cancer. TCRdb re-derived calls from the multiplex PCR reads in MiXCR, one entry per CDR3 protein. The top ten clones hold about 2.5% of a sample with about 140,000 distinct CDR3 sequences, 30% to 35% of them seen once. The sequenced sample consisted of axillary lymph node tissue. These TCRs come from a female donor with breast cancer. Some clones in this sample may be carry-over from other donors' samples.

This clonotype was recorded many times. V usage is TRBV4-1 and J usage is TRBJ1-5; D is unclear. The CDR3 runs 14 residues. Trimming took 0 bases from V and 0 from J, leaving 3 bases between them. From germline, CDR1 is MGHRA and CDR2 YSYEKL. Written as DNA, the CDR3 is TGCGCCAGCAGCCAAGAGAATAGCAATCAGCCCCAGCATTTT. This gives the protein CASSQENSNQPQHF.

The chain couples TRBV6-2 or TRBV6-3 to TRBJ2-3; D call uncertain. Trimming cost V 1 base and J 4 bases, with 15 bases left between them. Germline values: CDR1 MNHEY, CDR2 SVGEGT. The CDR3 is made up of 16 amino acids. This CDR3 reads CASSYLDAVGSDTQYF. In DNA, the CDR3 is TGTGCCAGCAGTTACTTGGACGCCGTTGGGTCAGATACGCAGTATTTT.

This clonotype was seen ten or more times. The chain carries TRBV20-1 and TRBJ1-6; 7 nucleotides match TRBD1. V lost 1 base to trimming and J lost 7 bases; unmatched junction nucleotides: 7. The CDR3 totals 15 residues. Germline-derived CDR1 and CDR2 are DFQATT and SNEGSKA (reference sequence). This CDR3 is CSARVPGTENSPLHF. The CDR3 DNA reads as TGCAGTGCTAGAGTCCCCGGGACAGAAAATTCACCCCTCCACTTT.

This clonotype showed up just a few times. This chain links TRBV6-2 or TRBV6-3 with TRBJ1-1; weak D call: TRBD1 (5 bases). This CDR3 spans 13 amino acids. Germline V lookup: CDR1 MNHEY, CDR2 SVGEGT. V gave up 2 bases and J gave up 1 base, with 5 bases separating them. Here the CDR3 reads CASSYQGNTEAFF. As DNA, the CDR3 is TGTGCCAGCAGTTACCAGGGGAACACTGAAGCTTTCTTT.

This clonotype has ten or more counts. As DNA, the CDR3 is TGTGCCAGCAGCTTGGTGGCGGGTTTGGGTCAGCCCCAGCATTTT. This codes for CASSLVAGLGQPQHF. V usage is TRBV5-5 and J usage is TRBJ1-5, with D unclear. The CDR3 is 15 residues long. V was cut by 0 bases and J by 6 bases, with 13 bases left in between. CDR1 and CDR2 from the germline V gene are SGHKS and YYEKEE (reference sequence).

The V gene is TRBV7-8, the J gene TRBJ2-4; D call uncertain. The CDR3 runs to 16 residues. Germline V gene data show CDR1 as SGHVS and CDR2 as FQNEAQ. Trimming shortened V by 5 bases and J by 1 base, and 15 bases separated the two germline ends. The CDR3 DNA sequence: TGTGCCAGCAGCCCTTCGACCAGAGAGGCCAAAAACATTCAGTACTTC. It codes for CASSPSTREAKNIQYF.

Comment on this clonotype: A much larger clone lies one base from this, so it may be a read error. The rearrangement joins TRBV11-2 to TRBJ2-5, with D hard to call. CDR1 and CDR2 from the germline V gene are SGHAT and FQNNGV. The CDR3 has 15 residues. CDR3 DNA: TGTGCCAGCAGCTTTCTGCCAAACCCCCAAGAGGCCCAGTACTTC. Amino acids: CASSFLPNPQEAQYF. Looking up the rest from reference TRBV11-2 and TRBJ2-5 gives the full variable domain: EAGVAQSPRYKIIEKRQSVAFWCNPISGHATLYWYQQILGQGPKLLIQFQNNGVVDDSQLPKDRFSAERLKGVDSTLKIQPAKLEDSAVYLCASSFLPNPQEAQYFGPGTRLLVL.

This clonotype was counted at least ten times. This chain uses TRBV19 with TRBJ1-3; unclear D gene. V was pared by 3 bases and J by 0 bases, with 15 bases between. The germline V gene has CDR1 LNHDA and CDR2 SQIVND (reference sequence). This CDR3 has 17 amino acids. Here the CDR3 DNA reads TGTGCCAGTAGTATCCAGTTTGGGCTAATCTCTGGAAACACCATATATTTT. Translation: CASSIQFGLISGNTIYF. The full variable domain, in which reference TRBV19 and TRBJ1-3 provide the parts outside the CDR3, is DGGITQSPKYLFRKEGQNVTLSCEQNLNHDAMYWYRQDPGQGLRLIYYSQIVNDFQKGDIAEGYSVSREKKESFPLTVTSAQKNPTAFYLCASSIQFGLISGNTIYFGEGSWLTVV.

This clonotype occurred many times. The chain has TRBV4-2 and TRBJ2-7; D is ambiguous. The CDR3 covers 12 residues. The V and J ends lost 1 base and 2 bases respectively, with 3 bases between them. The germline gives CDR1 LGHNA, CDR2 YNFKEQ. In DNA, the CDR3 is TGTGCCAGCAGCCAAGGAGCCTACGAGCAGTACTTC. Amino acids: CASSQGAYEQYF.

In its sample, this clonotype was seen many times. V and J are TRBV12-3 or TRBV12-4 and TRBJ1-4; TRBD1 aligns across 7 bases. The V segment lost 4 bases and the J segment 7 bases; nucleotides outside the gene matches: 9. This CDR3 has 15 residues. The CDR3: CASSSYEGAFEKLFF. The CDR3 nucleotides are TGTGCCAGCAGTTCATATGAGGGGGCTTTTGAAAAACTGTTTTTT.

A word on this clonotype: The junction differs from germline at one of its ends, possibly a read error. The V and J genes are TRBV20-1 and TRBJ2-7; possibly TRBD1 for D (5 bases). This CDR3 has 12 amino acids. The germline V gene has CDR1 DFQATT and CDR2 SNEGSKA (reference sequence). The CDR3 loop reads CSASEQVHGQCF. As DNA, the CDR3 is TGCAGTGCTAGTGAACAGGTTCACGGGCAGTGCTTC.

This clonotype was recorded at least ten times. V and J are TRBV5-1 and TRBJ2-2; a possible D gene is TRBD1 (6 bases). The ends were cut back, 0 bases at V and 0 bases at J, with 12 bases in the middle. Germline values: CDR1 SGHRS, CDR2 YFSETQ. The CDR3 has 17 residues. CDR3 loop: CASSLGHRDPNTGELFF. The CDR3, as DNA: TGCGCCAGCAGCTTGGGGCACAGGGATCCGAACACCGGGGAGCTGTTTTTT.

Of note for this clonotype: This may come from a read error, since a much larger clone is one base off. This chain uses TRBV28 with TRBJ2-7, with TRBD1 matching 7 bases. Germline CDR1 and CDR2: MDHEN and SYDVKM. CDR3 length: 14 residues. The CDR3 sequence: CASSTGAVSYEQHF. The CDR3 DNA sequence: TGTGCCAGTTCTACAGGGGCTGTTTCCTACGAGCAGCACTTC.

This clonotype was observed at least ten times. The chain carries TRBV5-1 and TRBJ2-1, with D perhaps matching TRBD2 (6 bases). The germline V gene has CDR1 SGHRS and CDR2 YFSETQ. This CDR3 is 15 amino acids long. The V end lost 4 bases, the J end lost 5 bases, and 16 bases lay between the germline ends. The CDR3 DNA follows: TGCGCCAGCAGCCTGGAGGGGCAGGGAAACAATGAGCAGTTCTTC. Translation: CASSLEGQGNNEQFF.